A selection of T cell receptor beta chains follows, all from one sample in a study of cytomegalovirus exposure and HLA in healthy donors. Clones were sequenced by immunoSEQ multiplex PCR, and TCRdb holds only the in-frame ones, with some missing. The sample has 90,000 or so clones, 65% to 80% seen once. The sequenced material came from PBMCs. The origin of the receptors is a man aged 55 to 70 in good health and CMV-seronegative. Each CDR3 is given with its conserved first and last residue. The D gene is left open where the match is weak. For some rows the clone size is stated as once, few or many, or as a class when expanded; others skip it.

v_gene,j_gene,d_gene,abundance,CDR3aa,CDR3nt
TRBV18,TRBJ1-6,-,once,CASSPAGENNSPLHF,TGTGCCAGCTCACCCGCAGGGGAGAATAATTCACCCCTCCACTTT
TRBV4-1,TRBJ2-1,TRBD1,few,CASSHHPGQGAHEQFF,TGCGCCAGCAGCCACCACCCGGGACAGGGGGCCCATGAGCAGTTCTTC
TRBV9,TRBJ2-3,-,-,CASSPRGGDTQYF,TGTGCCAGCAGCCCCCGGGGTGGAGATACGCAGTATTTT
TRBV27,TRBJ2-3,TRBD2,-,CASRVPGLNPSTDTQYF,TGTGCCAGCAGAGTACCGGGACTAAACCCTAGCACAGATACGCAGTATTTT
TRBV14,TRBJ1-2,-,-,CASSPIDFYGYTF,TGTGCCAGCAGCCCAATTGACTTCTATGGCTACACCTTC
TRBV14,TRBJ1-6,-,few,CASSQRTPSFGNSPLHF,TGTGCCAGCAGCCAACGGACACCCAGTTTCGGCAATTCACCCCTCCACTTT
TRBV19,TRBJ2-7,TRBD1,few,CASSPTGTGLGYEQYF,TGTGCCAGTAGTCCAACCGGGACAGGGTTGGGCTACGAGCAGTACTTC
TRBV5-1,TRBJ2-7,-,-,CASSLPTATYEQYF,TGCGCCAGCAGCCTCCCGACAGCAACTTACGAGCAGTACTTC
TRBV6-5,TRBJ2-1,-,-,CASSPVGGVHEQFF,TGTGCCAGCAGCCCCGTCGGCGGGGTCCATGAGCAGTTCTTC
TRBV5-1,TRBJ2-7,TRBD2,-,CASSPSLLAGGVYEQYF,TGCGCCAGCAGCCCTAGTTTACTAGCGGGGGGGGTCTACGAGCAGTACTTC
TRBV2,TRBJ2-3,-,-,CASSEVAQNTDTQYF,TGTGCCAGCAGTGAGGTCGCCCAGAACACAGATACGCAGTATTTT
TRBV5-1,TRBJ2-5,TRBD2,-,CASSSERGGETQYF,TGCGCCAGCTCATCTGAGCGGGGGGGGGAGACCCAGTACTTC
TRBV30,TRBJ2-7,TRBD2,-,CAWNLAGGSYEQYF,TGTGCCTGGAATCTAGCGGGGGGCTCCTACGAGCAGTACTTC
TRBV27,TRBJ2-7,TRBD1,-,CASSLRQGAMYEQYF,TGTGCCAGCAGTTTGCGGCAGGGGGCGATGTACGAGCAGTACTTC
TRBV27,TRBJ2-3,TRBD2,-,CASSPIGSGADTQYF,TGTGCCAGCAGTCCGATAGGGAGCGGGGCAGATACGCAGTATTTT
TRBV27,TRBJ2-1,TRBD2,-,CASSMTSGGAREQFF,TGTGCCAGCAGTATGACTAGCGGGGGGGCTCGTGAGCAGTTCTTC
TRBV7-6,TRBJ2-7,-,-,CASSLGAGLLPYEQYF,TGTGCCAGCAGCTTAGGGGCCGGTCTCCTCCCCTACGAGCAGTACTTT
TRBV19,TRBJ1-2,TRBD1,-,CASQDSGTGPYGYTF,TGTGCCAGTCAAGACTCCGGGACAGGGCCCTATGGCTACACCTTC
TRBV6-5,TRBJ2-7,-,-,CASRTYRDSYEQYF,TGTGCCAGCAGGACCTACAGGGACTCCTACGAGCAGTACTTC